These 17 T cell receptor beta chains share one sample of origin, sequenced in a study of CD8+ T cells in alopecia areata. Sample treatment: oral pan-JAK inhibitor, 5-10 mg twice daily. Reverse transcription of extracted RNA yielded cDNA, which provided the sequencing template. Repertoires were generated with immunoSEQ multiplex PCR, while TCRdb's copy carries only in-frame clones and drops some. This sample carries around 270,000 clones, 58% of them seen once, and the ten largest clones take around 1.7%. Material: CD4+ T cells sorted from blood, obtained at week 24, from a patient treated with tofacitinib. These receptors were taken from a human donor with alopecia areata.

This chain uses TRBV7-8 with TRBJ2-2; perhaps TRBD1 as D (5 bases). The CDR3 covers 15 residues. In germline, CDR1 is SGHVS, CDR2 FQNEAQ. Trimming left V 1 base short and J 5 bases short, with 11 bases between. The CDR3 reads CASSLGGHPTGELFF. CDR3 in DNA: TGTGCCAGCAGCTTAGGTGGACATCCTACCGGGGAGCTGTTTTTT.

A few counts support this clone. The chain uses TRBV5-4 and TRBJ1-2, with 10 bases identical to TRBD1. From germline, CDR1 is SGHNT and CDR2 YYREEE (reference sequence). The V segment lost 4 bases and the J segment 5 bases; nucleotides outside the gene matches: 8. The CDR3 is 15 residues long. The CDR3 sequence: CASSIRTGGTYGYTF. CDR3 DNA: TGTGCCAGCAGCATAAGGACAGGGGGGACATATGGCTACACCTTC.

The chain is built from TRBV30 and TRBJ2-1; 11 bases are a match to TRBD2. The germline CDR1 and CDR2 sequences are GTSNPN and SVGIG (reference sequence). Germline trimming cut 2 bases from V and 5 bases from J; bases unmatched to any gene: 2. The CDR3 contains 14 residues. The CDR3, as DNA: TGTGCCTGGAGTAGACTAGCGGGGAACAATGAGCAGTTCTTC. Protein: CAWSRLAGNNEQFF. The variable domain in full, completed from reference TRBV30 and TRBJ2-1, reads SQTIHQWPATLVQPVGSPLSLECTVEGTSNPNLYWYRQAAGRGLQLLFYSVGIGQISSEVPQNLSASRPQDRQFILSSKKLLLSDSGFYLCAWSRLAGNNEQFFGPGTRLTVL.

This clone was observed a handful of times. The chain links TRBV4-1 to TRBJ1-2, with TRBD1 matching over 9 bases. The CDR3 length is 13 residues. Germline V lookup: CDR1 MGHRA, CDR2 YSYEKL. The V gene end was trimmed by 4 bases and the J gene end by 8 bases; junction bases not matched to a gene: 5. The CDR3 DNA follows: TGCGCCAGCAGCCTCGACAGGGGGAGAGGCTACACCTTC. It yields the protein CASSLDRGRGYTF.

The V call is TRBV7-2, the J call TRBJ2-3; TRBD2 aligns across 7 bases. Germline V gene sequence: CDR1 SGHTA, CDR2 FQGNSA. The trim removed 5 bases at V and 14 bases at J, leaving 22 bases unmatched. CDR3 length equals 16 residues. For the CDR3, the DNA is TGTGCCAGCAGCCTCTACTCGCGGGGGTACCAACGTGATCGGTATTTT. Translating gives CASSLYSRGYQRDRYF.

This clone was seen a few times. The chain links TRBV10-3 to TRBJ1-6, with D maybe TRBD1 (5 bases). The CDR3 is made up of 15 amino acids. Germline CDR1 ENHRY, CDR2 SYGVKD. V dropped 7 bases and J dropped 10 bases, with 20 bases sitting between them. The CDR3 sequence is CAITLSGQGLSPLHF. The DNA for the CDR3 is TGTGCCATCACCCTGTCGGGCCAGGGTTTATCACCCCTCCACTTT.

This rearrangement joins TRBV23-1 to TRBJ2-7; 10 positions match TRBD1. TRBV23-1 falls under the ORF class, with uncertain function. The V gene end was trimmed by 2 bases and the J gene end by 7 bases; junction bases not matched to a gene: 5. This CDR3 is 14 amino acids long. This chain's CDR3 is CASSQAGTGVEQYF. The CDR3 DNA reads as TGCGCCAGCAGTCAAGCCGGGACAGGGGTTGAGCAGTACTTC.

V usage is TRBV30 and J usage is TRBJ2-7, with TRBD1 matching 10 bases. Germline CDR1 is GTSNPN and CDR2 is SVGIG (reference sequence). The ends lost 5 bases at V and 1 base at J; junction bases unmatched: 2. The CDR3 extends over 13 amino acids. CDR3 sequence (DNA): TGTGCCTGGGACAGGGGGCTTTCCTACGAGCAGTACTTC. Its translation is CAWDRGLSYEQYF.

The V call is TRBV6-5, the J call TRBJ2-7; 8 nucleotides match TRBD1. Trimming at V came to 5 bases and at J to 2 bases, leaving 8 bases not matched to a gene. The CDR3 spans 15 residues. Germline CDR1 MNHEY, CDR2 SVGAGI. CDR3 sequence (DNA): TGTGCCAGCAGTCCTGGACAGGGAAACGCCTACGAGCAGTACTTC. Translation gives CASSPGQGNAYEQYF.

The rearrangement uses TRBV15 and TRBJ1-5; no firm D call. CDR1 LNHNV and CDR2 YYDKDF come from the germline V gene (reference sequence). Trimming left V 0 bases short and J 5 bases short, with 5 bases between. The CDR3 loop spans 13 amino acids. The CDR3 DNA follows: TGTGCCACCAGCAGAGAGGCGGATCAGCCCCAGCATTTT. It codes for CATSREADQPQHF.

The CDR3 loop is CAIDRATTDTQYF. In nucleotides, the CDR3 is TGTGCCATCGACAGAGCGACCACAGATACGCAGTATTTT. This sequence joins TRBV10-3 and TRBJ2-3, with D possibly TRBD1 on 5 matching bases. Germline V gene data show CDR1 as ENHRY and CDR2 as SYGVKD. The CDR3 is made up of 13 amino acids. V lost 8 bases, J lost 2 bases, and 11 bases lay in between.

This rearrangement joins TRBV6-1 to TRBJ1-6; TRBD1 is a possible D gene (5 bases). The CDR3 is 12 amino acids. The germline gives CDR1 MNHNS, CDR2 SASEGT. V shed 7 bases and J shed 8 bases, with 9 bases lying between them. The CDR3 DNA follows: TGTGCCAGCACCCTGGGGGATTCACCCCTCCACTTT. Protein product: CASTLGDSPLHF.

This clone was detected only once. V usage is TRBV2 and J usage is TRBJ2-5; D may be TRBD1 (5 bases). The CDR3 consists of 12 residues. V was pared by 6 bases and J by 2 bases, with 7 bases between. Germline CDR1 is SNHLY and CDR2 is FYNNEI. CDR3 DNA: TGTGCCAGCAGCGGACAACAAGAGACCCAGTACTTC. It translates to CASSGQQETQYF. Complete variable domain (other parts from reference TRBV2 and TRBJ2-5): EPEVTQTPSHQVTQMGQEVILRCVPISNHLYFYWYRQILGQKVEFLVSFYNNEISEKSEIFDDQFSVERPDGSNFTLKIRSTKLEDSAMYFCASSGQQETQYFGPGTRLLVL.

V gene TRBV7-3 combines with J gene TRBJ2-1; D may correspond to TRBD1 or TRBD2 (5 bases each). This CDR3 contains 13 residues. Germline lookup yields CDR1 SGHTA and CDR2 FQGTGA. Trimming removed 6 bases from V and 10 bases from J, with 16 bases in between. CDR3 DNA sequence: TGTGCCAGCAGTTCGAGGGGAGAGAGGGAGCAGTTCTTC. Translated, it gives CASSSRGEREQFF. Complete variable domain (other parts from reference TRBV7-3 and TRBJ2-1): GAGVSQTPSNKVTEKGKYVELRCDPISGHTALYWYRQSLGQGPEFLIYFQGTGAADDSGLPNDRFFAVRPEGSVSTLKIQRTERGDSAVYLCASSSRGEREQFFGPGTRLTVL.

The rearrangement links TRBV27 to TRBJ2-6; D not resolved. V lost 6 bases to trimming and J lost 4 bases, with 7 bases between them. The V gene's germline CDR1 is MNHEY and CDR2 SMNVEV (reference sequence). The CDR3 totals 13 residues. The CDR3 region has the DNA TGTGCCAGCAGCCCCTGGGGGGCCAACGTCCTGACTTTC. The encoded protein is CASSPWGANVLTF.

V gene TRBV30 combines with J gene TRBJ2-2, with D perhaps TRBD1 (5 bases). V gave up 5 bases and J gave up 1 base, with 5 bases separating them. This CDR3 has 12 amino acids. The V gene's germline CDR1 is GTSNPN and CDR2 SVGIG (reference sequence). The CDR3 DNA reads TGTGCCTGGGGACAGAACACCGGGGAGCTGTTTTTT. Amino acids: CAWGQNTGELFF.

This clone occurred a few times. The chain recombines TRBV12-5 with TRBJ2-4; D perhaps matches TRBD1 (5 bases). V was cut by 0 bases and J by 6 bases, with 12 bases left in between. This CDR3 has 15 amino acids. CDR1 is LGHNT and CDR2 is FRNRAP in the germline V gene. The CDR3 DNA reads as TGTGCTAGTGGTTTGGTCCCAGGGCCCATAAACATTCAGTACTTC. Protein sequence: CASGLVPGPINIQYF.